This record looks at one TCR beta chain sequence and its context. Its antigen is still unknown. Donors came from a validation cohort of 95 to 150 subjects, distinct from the first 666-subject cohort. This CDR3 comprises 15 residues. Unmatched junction bases numbered 1, after V lost 0 bases and J lost 1 base. Germline CDR1 SGHVS, CDR2 FQNEAQ. These data come from a study of cytomegalovirus exposure and HLA in healthy donors. Study-level background: The same platform was used for the 120 validation repertoires and the approximately 670 first-cohort repertoires, a later analysis reported.

Sequencing was performed with immunoSEQ multiplex PCR; in TCRdb, only in-frame clones are kept and a portion is missing. The table has around 73,000 clones, about 87% seen once; the top ten hold 3% to 4%. General study findings and limits: TCR beta chains numbering more than 150 were designated cytomegalovirus-associated. Published work reported that the classifier diagnosed cytomegalovirus status with high specificity and sensitivity.

The rearrangement uses TRBV7-8 and TRBJ1-1; 8 bases line up with TRBD1. Sample: PBMCs. The sequence was collected from a woman aged 18-29 years in good health and CMV-seropositive. The CDR3 loop reads CASSLADRANTEAFF. The CDR3 nucleotides are TGTGCCAGCAGCTTAGCGGACAGGGCGAACACTGAAGCTTTCTTT.